A selection of T cell receptor beta chains follows, all from one sample in a study of T cell repertoires in cytomegalovirus infection. TCRdb re-called the reads through MiXCR, storing one row per CDR3 protein. The sample carries hundreds of thousands of distinct CDR3 sequences, approximately 32% recorded once. The sample taken for sequencing was PBMCs. The receptors here all came from a human donor in good health (CMV status not recorded). Some clones in this sample may be carry-over from other donors' samples. The CDR3 runs from the conserved cysteine through the conserved F or W. D genes are given only for firm matches. Clone sizes are given selectively: once, few, many, or a class where the clone is expanded.

v_call: TRBV30; j_call: TRBJ1-4; d_call: .; clone_size: .; cdr3_aa: CAWSSDSNEKLFF; cdr3_nt: TGTGCCTGGAGTAGTGATTCTAATGAAAAACTGTTTTTT
v_call: TRBV7-2; j_call: TRBJ2-3; d_call: TRBD2; clone_size: many; cdr3_aa: CASSLAAGYTDTQYF; cdr3_nt: TGTGCCAGCAGCTTAGCAGCGGGGTACACAGATACGCAGTATTTT
v_call: TRBV5-6; j_call: TRBJ2-7; d_call: TRBD2; clone_size: few; cdr3_aa: CASSLRAGRDEQYF; cdr3_nt: TGTGCCAGCAGCTTGAGGGCAGGGAGGGACGAGCAGTACTTC
v_call: TRBV27; j_call: TRBJ1-5; d_call: .; clone_size: .; cdr3_aa: CASSPYRLSNQPQHF; cdr3_nt: TGTGCCAGCAGTCCGTACAGACTTAGCAATCAGCCCCAGCATTTT
v_call: TRBV6-6; j_call: TRBJ2-4; d_call: TRBD1; clone_size: .; cdr3_aa: CARSQGTGGTKNIQYF; cdr3_nt: TGTGCCCGCAGTCAAGGGACAGGGGGAACCAAAAACATTCAGTACTTC
v_call: TRBV19; j_call: TRBJ2-3; d_call: TRBD1; clone_size: few; cdr3_aa: CASSYTTGGTDTQYF; cdr3_nt: TGTGCCAGTAGTTATACGACAGGGGGTACAGATACGCAGTATTTT
v_call: TRBV5-4; j_call: TRBJ2-5; d_call: .; clone_size: .; cdr3_aa: CASSLRTNEETQYF; cdr3_nt: TGTGCCAGCAGCTTGCGGACAAATGAAGAGACCCAGTACTTC
v_call: TRBV20-1; j_call: TRBJ2-7; d_call: TRBD2; clone_size: .; cdr3_aa: CSSELAGGMYEQYF; cdr3_nt: TGCAGTTCAGAACTAGCGGGGGGCATGTACGAGCAGTACTTC
v_call: TRBV7-8; j_call: TRBJ2-7; d_call: .; clone_size: .; cdr3_aa: CASSWLEGATTYEQYF; cdr3_nt: TGTGCCAGCAGCTGGTTGGAAGGGGCTACGACCTACGAGCAGTACTTC
v_call: TRBV2; j_call: TRBJ1-3; d_call: .; clone_size: few; cdr3_aa: CASTGNTIYF; cdr3_nt: TGTGCCAGCACCGGAAACACCATATATTTT
v_call: TRBV29-1; j_call: TRBJ2-3; d_call: TRBD2; clone_size: few; cdr3_aa: CSVDGRGGLDTQYF; cdr3_nt: TGCAGCGTTGACGGGCGGGGGGGCCTCGATACGCAGTATTTT
v_call: TRBV19; j_call: TRBJ1-2; d_call: .; clone_size: few; cdr3_aa: CASSTHLGSGYTF; cdr3_nt: TGTGCCAGTAGTACCCATCTCGGGTCTGGCTACACCTTC
v_call: TRBV28; j_call: TRBJ1-5; d_call: TRBD1; clone_size: many; cdr3_aa: CASRLTGAANQPQHF; cdr3_nt: TGTGCCAGCAGGCTAACAGGGGCCGCCAATCAGCCCCAGCATTTT
v_call: TRBV19; j_call: TRBJ1-6; d_call: .; clone_size: few; cdr3_aa: CASSTGQSSYNSPLHF; cdr3_nt: TGTGCCAGTAGTACCGGACAGAGCTCCTATAATTCACCCCTCCACTTT
v_call: TRBV6-5; j_call: TRBJ2-3; d_call: TRBD2; clone_size: few; cdr3_aa: CASSYSYSGGTTDTQYF; cdr3_nt: TGTGCCAGCAGTTACTCGTATAGCGGGGGGACCACAGATACGCAGTATTTT
v_call: TRBV6-1; j_call: TRBJ1-5; d_call: TRBD1; clone_size: .; cdr3_aa: CASSPRGQGGFVSNQPQHF; cdr3_nt: TGTGCCAGCAGTCCCCGAGGACAGGGCGGGTTCGTCAGCAATCAGCCCCAGCATTTT
v_call: TRBV20-1; j_call: TRBJ2-3; d_call: TRBD1; clone_size: few; cdr3_aa: CSAPGDRGLTDTQYF; cdr3_nt: TGCAGTGCCCCAGGAGACAGGGGTTTGACAGATACGCAGTATTTT
v_call: TRBV6-5; j_call: TRBJ2-1; d_call: TRBD1; clone_size: .; cdr3_aa: CARLLTGVKHNEQFF; cdr3_nt: TGTGCCAGACTATTGACAGGGGTTAAACACAATGAGCAGTTCTTC
v_call: TRBV7-2; j_call: TRBJ2-7; d_call: .; clone_size: few; cdr3_aa: CASSARQTSYEQYF; cdr3_nt: TGTGCCAGCAGCGCTCGACAGACTTCCTACGAGCAGTACTTC
v_call: TRBV19; j_call: TRBJ2-1; d_call: .; clone_size: few; cdr3_aa: CASSIDHTHNYNEQFF; cdr3_nt: TGTGCCAGTAGTATAGATCACACTCATAACTACAATGAGCAGTTCTTC
v_call: TRBV25-1; j_call: TRBJ1-2; d_call: .; clone_size: .; cdr3_aa: CASSGSGQIGYTF; cdr3_nt: TGTGCCAGCAGCGGATCGGGACAAATAGGCTACACCTTC
v_call: TRBV27; j_call: TRBJ2-1; d_call: .; clone_size: .; cdr3_aa: CATLVNNEQFF; cdr3_nt: TGTGCCACCCTCGTCAACAATGAGCAGTTCTTC
v_call: TRBV28; j_call: TRBJ1-1; d_call: TRBD1; clone_size: few; cdr3_aa: CASRWQGGTEAFF; cdr3_nt: TGTGCCAGCAGGTGGCAGGGGGGCACTGAAGCTTTCTTT
v_call: TRBV6-5; j_call: TRBJ1-1; d_call: .; clone_size: .; cdr3_aa: CASSIRTVANTEAFF; cdr3_nt: TGTGCCAGCAGTATTAGGACAGTCGCGAACACTGAAGCTTTCTTT
v_call: TRBV27; j_call: TRBJ1-4; d_call: .; clone_size: .; cdr3_aa: CASSLGVGSSNEKLFF; cdr3_nt: TGTGCCAGCAGTTTGGGTGTCGGCAGTTCAAATGAAAAACTGTTTTTT
v_call: TRBV7-2; j_call: TRBJ2-7; d_call: .; clone_size: .; cdr3_aa: CASSPSIFPLEGLYEQYF; cdr3_nt: TGTGCCAGCAGCCCCTCTATCTTCCCCCTGGAGGGGCTCTACGAGCAGTACTTC
v_call: TRBV6-5; j_call: TRBJ1-6; d_call: .; clone_size: .; cdr3_aa: CASTNGGNSPLHF; cdr3_nt: TGTGCCAGCACCAACGGAGGTAATTCACCCCTCCACTTT
v_call: TRBV7-9; j_call: TRBJ1-1; d_call: .; clone_size: few; cdr3_aa: CASSLVGGIGAEAFF; cdr3_nt: TGTGCCAGCAGCTTAGTTGGGGGGATCGGCGCTGAAGCTTTCTTT
v_call: TRBV5-1; j_call: TRBJ2-1; d_call: .; clone_size: .; cdr3_aa: CASSLGLVNEQFF; cdr3_nt: TGCGCCAGCAGCTTGGGACTTGTCAATGAGCAGTTCTTC
v_call: TRBV7-4; j_call: TRBJ2-1; d_call: TRBD2; clone_size: .; cdr3_aa: CASSLGPSGSGNEQFF; cdr3_nt: TGTGCCAGCAGCTTGGGGCCTAGCGGGTCAGGCAATGAGCAGTTCTTC
v_call: TRBV11-2; j_call: TRBJ2-6; d_call: .; clone_size: many; cdr3_aa: CASSLAFGQGRANVLTF; cdr3_nt: TGTGCCAGCAGCTTAGCGTTTGGGCAGGGCAGGGCCAACGTCCTGACTTTC
v_call: TRBV6-1; j_call: TRBJ1-2; d_call: .; clone_size: many; cdr3_aa: CASSPSRTAAPVYGYTF; cdr3_nt: TGTGCCAGCAGCCCCAGTAGGACAGCTGCACCAGTATACGGCTACACCTTC
v_call: TRBV7-6; j_call: TRBJ1-4; d_call: TRBD1; clone_size: many; cdr3_aa: CASSLRQGGEKLFF; cdr3_nt: TGTGCCAGCAGCTTACGACAGGGAGGGGAAAAACTGTTTTTT
v_call: TRBV5-1; j_call: TRBJ2-1; d_call: TRBD2; clone_size: few; cdr3_aa: CASSLGVIGAGSNEQFF; cdr3_nt: TGCGCCAGCAGCTTGGGGGTGATCGGAGCGGGGTCGAATGAGCAGTTCTTC
v_call: TRBV12-3/TRBV12-4; j_call: TRBJ1-1; d_call: TRBD1; clone_size: many; cdr3_aa: CASSWTGNTEAFF; cdr3_nt: TGTGCCAGCAGTTGGACAGGGAACACTGAAGCTTTCTTT
v_call: TRBV12-3/TRBV12-4; j_call: TRBJ1-6; d_call: TRBD1; clone_size: .; cdr3_aa: CASSLGGGGSPLHF; cdr3_nt: TGTGCCAGCAGTTTAGGAGGGGGCGGTTCACCCCTCCACTTT
v_call: TRBV29-1; j_call: TRBJ1-4; d_call: TRBD1; clone_size: .; cdr3_aa: CSVTPGGANEKLFF; cdr3_nt: TGCAGCGTCACCCCAGGGGGGGCGAATGAAAAACTGTTTTTT
v_call: TRBV28; j_call: TRBJ1-5; d_call: .; clone_size: .; cdr3_aa: CASSLTVRSNHPPHF; cdr3_nt: TGTGCAAGCAGTTTAACGGTTCGTAGCAATCATCCCCCGCATTTT
v_call: TRBV20-1; j_call: TRBJ2-5; d_call: TRBD2; clone_size: .; cdr3_aa: CSAFPGLAQETQYF; cdr3_nt: TGCAGTGCTTTCCCGGGACTAGCGCAAGAGACCCAGTACTTC
v_call: TRBV19; j_call: TRBJ2-2; d_call: .; clone_size: once; cdr3_aa: CASNRLGLSGEFAGELFF; cdr3_nt: TGTGCCAGTAACCGACTGGGACTCTCGGGGGAATTCGCCGGGGAGCTGTTTTTT
v_call: TRBV7-2; j_call: TRBJ1-2; d_call: .; clone_size: .; cdr3_aa: CASSLPRRSGYTF; cdr3_nt: TGTGCCAGCAGCTTACCCAGGAGGAGTGGCTACACCTTC